What follows are 30 T cell receptor beta chains derived from one specimen sequenced in a study of shared clonotypes between healthy human individuals (dated by TCRdb to the early 2020s). The library was made by the immunoSEQ multiplex PCR assay. TCRdb obtained this table from immuneACCESS and retained in-frame rearrangements with V and J assigned. These tables miss some clones; where compared with another copy, unresolved V genes account for less than half of the shortfall, and the remainder is unexplained. For this sample there are about 1 million clones; approximately 76% appear just once. Roughly 1.4% of the sample is held by the ten biggest clonotypes. The specimen was memory CD4+ T cells sorted from blood. The cell subset or site tag for this specimen amounts to: CD45RA-negative fraction. The receptors here all came from a young man in good health.

The chain links TRBV19 to TRBJ1-5; the D gene is possibly TRBD1 (5 bases). The V end was cut by 3 bases, the J end by 0 bases, with 21 bases between. Germline CDR1 reads LNHDA; CDR2 reads SQIVND (reference sequence). The CDR3 extends over 19 amino acids. The CDR3 reads CASSMGWGFRTDSNQPQHF. The CDR3 DNA is TGTGCCAGTAGTATGGGTTGGGGCTTCAGAACGGATAGCAATCAGCCCCAGCATTTT.

V gene TRBV4-1 combines with J gene TRBJ2-7, with 8 bases fitting TRBD1. Germline V gives CDR1 MGHRA, CDR2 YSYEKL. The CDR3 contains 14 residues. The V gene end was trimmed by 6 bases and the J gene end by 0 bases; junction bases not matched to a gene: 4. CDR3 in amino acids: CASSRTGSSYEQYF. The CDR3 region has the DNA TGCGCCAGCAGTCGGACAGGGTCCTCCTACGAGCAGTACTTC.

The CDR3 DNA follows: TGTGCCAGCACCGGGGGCGTTGCCTACAATGAGCAGTTCTTC. It codes for CASTGGVAYNEQFF. The chain links TRBV7-2 to TRBJ2-1; D might be TRBD1 or TRBD2, each matching 6 bases. The CDR3 consists of 14 residues. CDR1 is SGHTA and CDR2 is FQGNSA in the germline V gene. Trimming cost V 7 bases and J 2 bases, with 12 bases left between them.

Only a few counts were recorded for this clone. The rearrangement joins TRBV6-6 to TRBJ1-2, with TRBD1 as a possible D gene (6 bases). Germline V lookup: CDR1 MNHNY, CDR2 SVGAGI (reference sequence). The CDR3 sequence is 13 residues long. V shed 5 bases and J shed 4 bases, with 11 bases lying between them. The CDR3 is CASSPDRSYGYTF. CDR3 in DNA: TGTGCCAGCAGTCCCGACAGGAGCTATGGCTACACCTTC.

This chain links TRBV27 with TRBJ1-2; 7 bases are a match to TRBD1. Germline CDR1 and CDR2: MNHEY and SMNVEV (reference sequence). CDR3 size: 12 residues. J was trimmed by 6 bases and V by 10 bases; bases with no gene match: 8. The chain's CDR3 is CATTGDYHGYTF. CDR3 nucleotides: TGTGCCACTACAGGGGATTACCATGGCTACACCTTC.

This clone appeared a few times. This chain joins TRBV27 and TRBJ2-2; D is tentatively TRBD1 or TRBD2 (5 bases each). The ends were cut back, 2 bases at V and 2 bases at J, with 15 bases in the middle. Looked up from germline, CDR1 is MNHEY and CDR2 is SMNVEV (reference sequence). This CDR3 has 17 amino acids. CDR3 DNA sequence: TGTGCCAGCAGTTTAAACTCTCTCGGGGCTAACACCGGGGAGCTGTTTTTT. Protein product: CASSLNSLGANTGELFF.

The gene calls are TRBV25-1 and TRBJ2-1, with D perhaps matching TRBD1 (6 bases). Per germline, CDR1 MGHDK and CDR2 SYGVNS. Trimming left V 2 bases short and J 8 bases short, with 25 bases between. This CDR3 spans 18 amino acids. CDR3 protein: CASSEILVRKTGKYEQFF. The CDR3 bases are TGTGCCAGCAGTGAAATCTTGGTTCGGAAGACAGGTAAATATGAGCAGTTCTTC.

Comment on this clone: Other DNA sequences within the sample encode an identical CDR3. Written as DNA, the CDR3 is TGTGCCAGCAGTTTATTAGGAGAAGCTTTCTTT. Translated: CASSLLGEAFF. This sequence joins TRBV28 and TRBJ1-1; no clear D gene. Germline V lookup: CDR1 MDHEN, CDR2 SYDVKM. V shed 1 base and J shed 8 bases, with 5 bases lying between them. The CDR3 has 11 amino acids.

V usage is TRBV21-1 and J usage is TRBJ1-5; TRBD1, the table's D call, was not compared with the DNA. TRBV21-1 is given as a pseudogene. The length of the CDR3 is 15 residues. DNA of the CDR3: TGTGCCAGCAGCAAAAGAACCAGGGACAATCAGCCCCAGCATTTT. This translates into CASSKRTRDNQPQHF.

There are a few counts of this clone. The J gene is TRBJ2-7, the V gene TRBV5-1; D is tentatively TRBD1 or TRBD2 (5 bases each). Germline values: CDR1 SGHRS, CDR2 YFSETQ. The length of the CDR3 is 16 residues. V lost 2 bases, J lost 0 bases, and 15 bases lay in between. The CDR3 loop reads CASSFNRDANSYEQYF. The CDR3 bases are TGCGCCAGCAGCTTCAACCGGGACGCCAACTCCTACGAGCAGTACTTC. Looking up the rest from reference TRBV5-1 and TRBJ2-7 gives the full variable domain: KAGVTQTPRYLIKTRGQQVTLSCSPISGHRSVSWYQQTPGQGLQFLFEYFSETQRNKGNFPGRFSGRQFSNSRSEMNVSTLELGDSALYLCASSFNRDANSYEQYFGPGTRLTVT.

A word on this clone: It is likely a read error: a sequence one base away is far more abundant. The V call is TRBV10-3, the J call TRBJ2-7; 8 bases are a match to TRBD1. Germline V lookup: CDR1 ENHRY, CDR2 SYGVKD. CDR3 length equals 17 residues. V shed 1 base, J shed 2 bases, and the junction held 10 bases outside the gene matches. The CDR3 nucleotides read TGTGCCATCAGTGAGTTTCAATTGGACAGGGAAACCTACGAGCAGTACTTC. This encodes CAISEFQLDRETYEQYF.

V is TRBV5-4 and J is TRBJ2-1; 7 positions match TRBD1. The germline CDR1 and CDR2 sequences are SGHNT and YYREEE (reference sequence). The CDR3 is 15 residues long. V was clipped by 4 bases and J by 0 bases; unmatched bases: 4. CDR3 protein: CASSPGTDSYNEQFF. CDR3 nucleotides: TGTGCCAGCAGCCCCGGGACAGACTCCTACAATGAGCAGTTCTTC. Variable domain in full (rest from reference TRBV5-4 and TRBJ2-1): ETGVTQSPTHLIKTRGQQVTLRCSSQSGHNTVSWYQQALGQGPQFIFQYYREEENGRGNFPPRFSGLQFPNYSSELNVNALELDDSALYLCASSPGTDSYNEQFFGPGTRLTVL.

V gene TRBV28 combines with J gene TRBJ1-4; 7 positions match TRBD1. Germline V CDR1 and CDR2: MDHEN, SYDVKM. The CDR3 covers 16 residues. V was pared by 3 bases and J by 2 bases, with 6 bases of the junction left unmatched. This CDR3 reads CASSLTGIGTNEKLFF. CDR3 in DNA: TGTGCCAGCAGTTTGACAGGGATTGGCACTAATGAAAAACTGTTTTTT. Based on the CDR3 plus reference TRBV28 and TRBJ1-4, the full variable domain is DVKVTQSSRYLVKRTGEKVFLECVQDMDHENMFWYRQDPGLGLRLIYFSYDVKMKEKGDIPEGYSVSREKKERFSLILESASTNQTSMYLCASSLTGIGTNEKLFFGSGTQLSVL.

The chain joins TRBV11-1 to TRBJ2-4, with 7 bases lining up with TRBD1. This CDR3 is built from 15 residues. Looked up from germline, CDR1 is SGHAT and CDR2 is FQDESV (reference sequence). V shed 1 base, J shed 7 bases, and the junction held 7 bases outside the gene matches. The chain's CDR3 is CASSLGQGVRNIQYF. CDR3 DNA: TGTGCCAGCAGCTTAGGTCAGGGGGTGCGGAACATTCAGTACTTC.

This chain uses TRBV29-1 with TRBJ2-7; D tentatively fits TRBD1 or TRBD2 (5 bases each). Germline V gives CDR1 SQVTM, CDR2 ANQGSEA. Trimming stripped 0 bases from V and 3 bases from J, with 24 bases between. The CDR3 length is 18 residues. Here the CDR3 DNA reads TGCAGCGTTGAAGACAGGGTCCGGGGCGAGGCAAAGGACTACGAGCAGTACTTC. Translated, it gives CSVEDRVRGEAKDYEQYF.

CDR3 nucleotides: TGTGCCAGCAGCGTAGGAGGCAGGAAGGACGAAGCTTTCTTT. Amino acid sequence: CASSVGGRKDEAFF. J is TRBJ1-1 and V is TRBV9; D unresolved. The CDR3 length is 14 residues. Trimming pared 0 bases from V and 8 bases from J, leaving 14 bases between. Germline CDR1 and CDR2: SGDLS and YYNGEE.

The chain has TRBV7-8 and TRBJ2-5; 10 bases match TRBD1. J gave up 5 bases and V 5 bases, and 8 bases lay outside the gene matches. Germline V gives CDR1 SGHVS, CDR2 FQNEAQ. The CDR3 consists of 15 residues. CDR3 loop: CASSPGTGEMETQYF. CDR3 sequence (DNA): TGTGCCAGCAGCCCAGGGACAGGGGAGATGGAGACCCAGTACTTC.

CDR3 loop: CATSRDSGRVSFF. The CDR3 DNA sequence: TGTGCCACCAGCAGGGATAGCGGGAGGGTCTCTTTCTTC. The V gene is TRBV15, the J gene TRBJ2-1, with 11 bases fitting TRBD2. The V gene's germline CDR1 is LNHNV and CDR2 YYDKDF (reference sequence). The CDR3 loop spans 13 amino acids. J was trimmed by 16 bases and V by 3 bases; bases with no gene match: 8.

This clone was observed a single time. The chain carries TRBV7-2 and TRBJ2-1; unclear D gene. The germline gives CDR1 SGHTA, CDR2 FQGNSA. Trimming took 1 base from V and 10 from J, leaving 8 bases between them. The CDR3 is 12 residues long. Written as DNA, the CDR3 is TGTGCCAGCAGCTTAGACTTCTCCGAGCAGTTCTTC. Protein sequence: CASSLDFSEQFF.

This clone was detected only a few times. This chain joins TRBV5-6 and TRBJ1-1; unclear D gene. Germline CDR1 SGHDT, CDR2 YYEEEE. V lost 2 bases and J 7 bases, leaving 15 bases between the germline ends. The CDR3 contains 14 residues. The chain's CDR3 is CASSFEPLGSEAFF. CDR3 nucleotide sequence: TGTGCCAGCAGCTTCGAGCCCCTGGGTAGTGAAGCTTTCTTT.

The rearrangement uses TRBV30 and TRBJ2-7; no reliable D call. V shed 0 bases and J shed 7 bases, with 16 bases lying between them. This CDR3 comprises 14 residues. The V gene's germline CDR1 is GTSNPN and CDR2 SVGIG (reference sequence). The CDR3 loop reads CAWSVFGVGWEQYF. The CDR3 coding sequence is TGTGCCTGGAGTGTTTTTGGGGTTGGGTGGGAGCAGTACTTC. Full variable domain (rest looked up from reference TRBV30 and TRBJ2-7): SQTIHQWPATLVQPVGSPLSLECTVEGTSNPNLYWYRQAAGRGLQLLFYSVGIGQISSEVPQNLSASRPQDRQFILSSKKLLLSDSGFYLCAWSVFGVGWEQYFGPGTRLTVT.

V and J are TRBV14 and TRBJ2-3, with D hard to call. The V end lost 0 bases, the J end lost 7 bases, and 14 bases lay between the germline ends. Germline CDR1 reads SGHDN; CDR2 reads FVKESK. The CDR3 sequence is 15 residues long. The CDR3 is CASSQDPYRAHTQYF. CDR3 bases: TGTGCCAGCAGCCAAGATCCCTACCGGGCCCATACGCAGTATTTT.

This chain connects TRBV21-1 to TRBJ1-1. TRBV21-1 is a pseudogene locus. The CDR3 totals 13 residues. CDR3 coding DNA: TGTGCTGAGGAACACTGGGAGAACACTGAAGCTTTCTTT. Encoded protein: CAEEHWENTEAFF.

This clone was seen just once. The rearrangement uses TRBV7-9 and TRBJ2-1; TRBD2 agrees at 10 bases. CDR1 is SEHNR and CDR2 is FQNEAQ in the germline V gene (reference sequence). With V trimmed by 3 bases and J by 9 bases, 2 bases remained unmatched. The CDR3 consists of 13 residues. The CDR3 bases are TGTGCCAGCAGCTTTACTAGCGGGACTGAGCAGTTCTTC. Translating it yields CASSFTSGTEQFF.

This clone was counted once. V usage is TRBV29-1 and J usage is TRBJ1-2; D gene uncertain. This CDR3 has 11 amino acids. Per the germline V gene, CDR1 is SQVTM and CDR2 is ANQGSEA. Trimming shortened V by 4 bases and J by 6 bases, and 9 bases separated the two germline ends. The CDR3 loop is CSVGGVDGYTF. CDR3 nucleotide sequence: TGCAGCGTTGGTGGGGTGGATGGCTACACCTTC.

This sequence joins TRBV6-5 and TRBJ2-5; 9 bases align to TRBD1. The CDR3 totals 15 residues. The V and J ends lost 5 bases and 4 bases, in that order; junction bases with no gene match: 8. Germline V lookup: CDR1 MNHEY, CDR2 SVGAGI. CDR3: CASSRAGQGRETQYF. CDR3 sequence (DNA): TGTGCCAGCAGTCGCGCGGGACAGGGTCGAGAGACCCAGTACTTC.

The CDR3 DNA follows: TGCGCCAGCAGAAACACCGGGACAGGGGACTATGGCTACACCTTC. It encodes CASRNTGTGDYGYTF. V gene TRBV4-1 combines with J gene TRBJ1-2; TRBD1 agrees at 10 bases. With V trimmed by 6 bases and J by 3 bases, 7 bases remained unmatched. CDR3 size: 15 residues. CDR1 MGHRA and CDR2 YSYEKL come from the germline V gene.

In its sample, this clone was seen once. This chain links TRBV7-9 with TRBJ1-3, with 7 positions matching TRBD1. CDR3 length: 12 residues. Looked up from germline, CDR1 is SEHNR and CDR2 is FQNEAQ (reference sequence). The junction had 3 bases not matched to a gene; V was cut back by 9 bases and J by 4 bases. The CDR3 DNA is TGTGCCAGTACAGGGGCGGGAAACACCATATATTTT. This sequence encodes CASTGAGNTIYF.

This clone occurred a few times. The gene calls are TRBV4-3 and TRBJ2-1, with D uncertain. Germline CDR1 is LGHNA and CDR2 is YSLEER. The CDR3 spans 15 residues. V dropped 3 bases and J dropped 0 bases, with 9 bases sitting between them. The CDR3 coding sequence is TGCGCCAGCAGCCACCCCGGACCCTCCTACAATGAGCAGTTCTTC. This gives the protein CASSHPGPSYNEQFF.

The chain links TRBV19 to TRBJ2-1; TRBD2 agrees at 9 bases. The V gene end was trimmed by 4 bases and the J gene end by 0 bases; junction bases not matched to a gene: 7. This CDR3 has 17 residues. Germline-derived CDR1 and CDR2 are LNHDA and SQIVND (reference sequence). The CDR3 spells CASSKSLAGLSYNEQFF. In DNA form, the CDR3 reads TGTGCCAGTAGTAAGTCCCTAGCGGGACTCTCCTACAATGAGCAGTTCTTC.